This T cell receptor beta chain was sequenced in a study of vaccination and CD4 T cells after COVID-19. Study summary: Six males and four females constituted the convalescent cohort, two of whom were Hispanic. Median time from second vaccine dose to sampling was over 55 days (14 to 241). Study-level points and caveats: Convalescent patient numbers were relatively low, with no early post-infection timepoints.

As concerns this clonotype: Its antigen is not identified.

The Oncomine TCR Beta short-read assay was applied to DNA of cultured CD4+ T cells. MiXCR, run by TCRdb on the PCR reads, gives a single entry per CDR3 protein. The data hold roughly 17,000 distinct CDR3 sequences, with more than 20% observed a single time. Treatment meaning: 10-day PBMC culture with coronavirus spike peptide pools or control peptides (ViraFEST assay). Losses at the gene ends were 1 base for V and 2 bases for J; bases not matched to a gene: 2. Germline V gene data show CDR1 as SGHRS and CDR2 as YFSETQ. The CDR3 runs 15 residues. Sequencing used cultured CD4+ T cells from blood. The receptor's source is a human donor with COVID-19. The chain carries TRBV5-1 and TRBJ2-2; 7 bases map to TRBD1. The CDR3 bases are TGCGCCAGCAGCTTGACAGGGGTCAACACCGGGGAGCTGTTTTTT. Encoded protein: CASSLTGVNTGELFF.